The sequence of this TCR beta chain was determined in a study of blood T cell repertoires in COVID-19. Across the study: Sites in the United States, Italy and Spain provided acute and convalescent COVID-19 samples. PBMCs, B-cell-depleted T cells, or T cells provided the cDNA or gDNA that made up the material.

Here immunoSEQ multiplex PCR was the method, and the copy in TCRdb shows in-frame clones only, minus some. Of about 210,000 clones listed, approximately 85% were seen once; the top ten hold 7.6%. Deletions cut 1 base from V and 4 bases from J, with 13 bases between. The CDR3 is made up of 15 amino acids. Germline lookup yields CDR1 SEHNR and CDR2 FQNEAQ (reference sequence). The TCR sequence derives from a woman aged 45 to 65 with active or convalescent COVID-19. The sample comprised peripheral blood. This sequence joins TRBV7-9 and TRBJ1-2; possibly TRBD1 for D (5 bases). The CDR3 bases are TGTGCCAGCAGCTTAGATCGGGGGAGTATCTATGGCTACACCTTC. Protein: CASSLDRGSIYGYTF.